Below, 30 T cell receptor beta chains from the same sample are listed, as sequenced in a study of blood T cell repertoires in COVID-19. Measured with immunoSEQ multiplex PCR; TCRdb has only the in-frame clones, and not every one. Of tens of thousands of clones listed, around 80% are singletons. The sequencing input was peripheral blood. The source of these receptors is a man aged 50 to 60 with active or convalescent COVID-19.

The rearrangement joins TRBV11-3 to TRBJ2-3; 11 bases are a match to TRBD2. Germline CDR1 SGHNT, CDR2 YENEEA. This CDR3 is 15 amino acids long. Trimming took 5 bases from V and 3 from J; bases not matched to a gene: 4. CDR3 bases: TGTGCCAGCAGCCGTAGCGGGGGGGCTACAGATACGCAGTATTTT. This encodes CASSRSGGATDTQYF.

The rearrangement uses TRBV10-3 and TRBJ2-1; D is perhaps TRBD1 (6 bases). This CDR3 is 13 amino acids long. V was clipped by 4 bases and J by 5 bases, with 9 bases between them. Germline V gene sequence: CDR1 ENHRY, CDR2 SYGVKD. CDR3 sequence reads: CAISVRTDNEQFF. The CDR3 DNA reads TGTGCCATCAGTGTACGGACAGACAATGAGCAGTTCTTC.

This chain uses TRBV20-1 with TRBJ2-3; D is ambiguous. Germline V CDR1 and CDR2: DFQATT, SNEGSKA (reference sequence). Trimming shortened V by 6 bases and J by 2 bases, and 6 bases separated the two germline ends. This CDR3 region has 11 residues. The CDR3 sequence: CSALPTDTQYF. As DNA, the CDR3 is TGCAGTGCCCTCCCCACAGATACGCAGTATTTT.

This clone was found a few times. The chain combines TRBV9 with TRBJ2-2; D call uncertain. V lost 1 base and J 3 bases, leaving 13 bases between the germline ends. The CDR3 is made up of 16 amino acids. CDR1 SGDLS and CDR2 YYNGEE come from the germline V gene. The CDR3 protein is CASSVRGLADTGELFF. The CDR3 nucleotides read TGTGCCAGCAGCGTAAGAGGCTTGGCCGACACCGGGGAGCTGTTTTTT.

This clone was seen more than once but under ten times. V and J are TRBV3-1 (or the pseudogene TRBV3-2) and TRBJ1-3, with D perhaps matching TRBD1 (5 bases). The V end lost 4 bases, the J end lost 0 bases, and 10 bases lay between the germline ends. The CDR3 has 15 residues. Germline V gives CDR1 LGHDT, CDR2 YNNKEL (reference sequence). CDR3 loop: CASSRGTDSGNTIYF. DNA of the CDR3: TGTGCCAGCAGCCGCGGGACGGACTCTGGAAACACCATATATTTT.

In this sample, this clone turned up a few times. The rearrangement links TRBV21-1 to TRBJ2-4; the DNA was not used to check the table's D call, TRBD1. TRBV21-1 is classified as a pseudogene. The CDR3 sequence is 17 residues long. Here the CDR3 reads CASNRDRGIFAKNIQYF. DNA of the CDR3: TGTGCCAGCAACAGGGACAGGGGTATTTTCGCCAAAAACATTCAGTACTTC.

The V call is TRBV7-9, the J call TRBJ1-1; D possibly corresponds to TRBD1 (6 bases). Trimming cost V 4 bases and J 4 bases, with 13 bases left between them. Looked up from germline, CDR1 is SEHNR and CDR2 is FQNEAQ (reference sequence). This CDR3 region has 14 residues. This CDR3 reads CASSSGGGGTEAFF. In DNA form, the CDR3 reads TGTGCCAGCAGCTCGGGGGGAGGGGGCACTGAAGCTTTCTTT.

This clone was observed a single time. The rearrangement uses TRBV28 and TRBJ1-2; 8 positions agree with TRBD1. Trimming at V came to 5 bases and at J to 7 bases, leaving 6 bases not matched to a gene. Germline V gene data show CDR1 as MDHEN and CDR2 as SYDVKM. The CDR3 sequence is 13 residues long. The CDR3 loop reads CASSTRTGPGYTF. In DNA form, the CDR3 reads TGTGCCAGCAGTACGCGGACAGGGCCTGGCTACACCTTC.

The rearrangement links TRBV7-9 to TRBJ1-3, with 7 bases fitting TRBD1. This CDR3 spans 15 amino acids. V lost 4 bases to trimming and J lost 5 bases; unmatched junction nucleotides: 8. The germline V gene encodes CDR1 SEHNR and CDR2 FQNEAQ (reference sequence). CDR3 protein: CASSSLQGTRNTIYF. The CDR3 DNA is TGTGCCAGCAGCTCCCTACAGGGGACCCGAAACACCATATATTTT.

The chain carries TRBV13 and TRBJ2-7; D might be TRBD2 (5 bases). V lost 2 bases, J lost 2 bases, and 13 bases lay in between. Germline CDR1 is PRHDT and CDR2 is FYEKMQ (reference sequence). The CDR3 covers 15 residues. CDR3 in DNA: TGTGCCAGCAGCTTACTTTTCCGGACTCCCTACGAGCAGTACTTC. This gives the protein CASSLLFRTPYEQYF.

The gene calls are TRBV28 and TRBJ2-2, with D possibly matching TRBD2 (5 bases). V dropped 2 bases and J dropped 3 bases, with 13 bases sitting between them. The germline V gene has CDR1 MDHEN and CDR2 SYDVKM. CDR3 length equals 16 residues. This chain's CDR3 is CASSLAREDYTGELFF. The DNA for the CDR3 is TGTGCCAGCAGTTTAGCCCGGGAAGATTACACCGGGGAGCTGTTTTTT. The whole variable domain, filled in from reference TRBV28 and TRBJ2-2, reads DVKVTQSSRYLVKRTGEKVFLECVQDMDHENMFWYRQDPGLGLRLIYFSYDVKMKEKGDIPEGYSVSREKKERFSLILESASTNQTSMYLCASSLAREDYTGELFFGEGSRLTVL.

This clone was counted a few times. This chain links TRBV6-6 with TRBJ2-2; a possible D gene is TRBD1 (6 bases). The germline gives CDR1 MNHNY, CDR2 SVGAGI (reference sequence). The CDR3 runs 14 residues. The V end was cut by 6 bases, the J end by 1 base, with 9 bases between. CDR3: CASRRGQNTGELFF. CDR3 coding DNA: TGTGCCAGCAGGAGGGGACAGAACACCGGGGAGCTGTTTTTT.

For the CDR3, the DNA is TGTGCCTGGAGTGTTTACTTGAATCAGCCCCAGCATTTT. This translates into CAWSVYLNQPQHF. The chain combines TRBV30 with TRBJ1-5; D is ambiguous. Between the trimmed V and J ends, which lost 0 bases and 4 bases, there was a span of 7 bases. The CDR3 totals 13 residues. CDR1 is GTSNPN, CDR2 SVGIG, per germline (reference sequence).

The chain joins TRBV27 to TRBJ1-2; 9 bases map to TRBD1. CDR1 MNHEY and CDR2 SMNVEV come from the germline V gene (reference sequence). The J segment lost 2 bases and the V segment lost 7 bases, leaving 8 bases of the junction unmatched. This CDR3 comprises 15 residues. DNA for the CDR3: TGTGCCAGCAAGCTACAGGGGGCAGGAAACTATGGCTACACCTTC. Protein sequence: CASKLQGAGNYGYTF.

The chain joins TRBV6-1 to TRBJ1-2; 10 bases fit TRBD1. Trimming cost V 1 base and J 1 base; bases outside gene matches: 3. The CDR3 consists of 16 residues. The germline V gene has CDR1 MNHNS and CDR2 SASEGT. Here the CDR3 DNA reads TGTGCCAGCAGTGAAGGGACAGGGGGGGGTAACTATGGCTACACCTTC. Protein: CASSEGTGGGNYGYTF.

The rearrangement uses TRBV6-6 and TRBJ1-1; tentative D call: TRBD1 (6 bases). Germline V gene sequence: CDR1 MNHNY, CDR2 SVGAGI (reference sequence). Trimming removed 6 bases at V and 3 bases at J, with 17 bases between. The CDR3 runs to 15 residues. CDR3 DNA: TGTGCCAGCAGAAACCGATGGTCAGGGGACACTGAAGCTTTCTTT. Translating gives CASRNRWSGDTEAFF.

V usage is TRBV7-2 and J usage is TRBJ2-5; 8 bases fit TRBD2. The V and J ends lost 3 bases and 5 bases, in that order; junction bases with no gene match: 11. The CDR3 totals 16 residues. Germline CDR1 is SGHTA and CDR2 is FQGNSA. The CDR3 loop reads CASSFRGGALEETQYF. The CDR3 region has the DNA TGTGCCAGCAGCTTCCGGGGGGGGGCTCTAGAGGAGACCCAGTACTTC.

CDR3 in DNA: TGTGCCAGCAATGGACAGGACTCCTACGAGCAGTACTTC. This encodes CASNGQDSYEQYF. The chain joins TRBV6-5 to TRBJ2-7; TRBD1 matches at 7 bases. Trimming removed 7 bases from V and 0 bases from J; junction bases left unmatched: 3. Germline V gene lookup returns CDR1 MNHEY and CDR2 SVGAGI. The CDR3 sequence is 13 residues long.

The chain carries TRBV2 and TRBJ2-2, with TRBD2 matching 9 bases. Trimming cost V 7 bases and J 4 bases; bases outside gene matches: 10. Germline lookup yields CDR1 SNHLY and CDR2 FYNNEI. The CDR3 loop spans 16 amino acids. DNA for the CDR3: TGTGCCAGCATCCCCTCTGCGGGGGGGGTCACCGGGGAGCTGTTTTTT. Translated: CASIPSAGGVTGELFF. Complete variable domain (other parts from reference TRBV2 and TRBJ2-2): EPEVTQTPSHQVTQMGQEVILRCVPISNHLYFYWYRQILGQKVEFLVSFYNNEISEKSEIFDDQFSVERPDGSNFTLKIRSTKLEDSAMYFCASIPSAGGVTGELFFGEGSRLTVL.

CDR3 residues: CASSSTRANEKLFF. The DNA of the CDR3 is TGTGCCAGCAGCTCCACACGGGCTAATGAAAAACTGTTTTTT. V usage is TRBV7-9 and J usage is TRBJ1-4; D gene uncertain. The CDR3 runs 14 residues. Germline V gene data show CDR1 as SEHNR and CDR2 as FQNEAQ (reference sequence). The V end was cut by 4 bases, the J end by 3 bases, with 9 bases between.

V gene TRBV28 combines with J gene TRBJ1-1; weak D call: TRBD1 (5 bases). V gave up 8 bases and J gave up 1 base, with 17 bases separating them. This CDR3 comprises 15 residues. Germline-derived CDR1 and CDR2 are MDHEN and SYDVKM. CDR3 region: CASGPGGTGNTEAFF. CDR3 DNA: TGTGCCAGCGGCCCTGGGGGGACGGGGAACACTGAAGCTTTCTTT.

The chain combines TRBV7-2 with TRBJ2-7; 8 positions match TRBD1. The J segment lost 4 bases and the V segment lost 11 bases, leaving 13 bases of the junction unmatched. This CDR3 is 14 amino acids long. The V gene's germline CDR1 is SGHTA and CDR2 FQGNSA. As DNA, the CDR3 is TGTGCCTCCCGGGAAAGGACAGGGCAATACGAGCAGTACTTC. It encodes CASRERTGQYEQYF.

The chain's CDR3 is CASSLSGNNYGYTF. Here the CDR3 DNA reads TGTGCCAGCAGTTTATCTGGCAATAACTATGGCTACACCTTC. The rearrangement uses TRBV28 and TRBJ1-2; no firm D call. V was cut by 1 base and J by 1 base, with 7 bases left in between. Germline CDR1 and CDR2: MDHEN and SYDVKM. The CDR3 extends over 14 amino acids.

The rearrangement joins TRBV5-8 to TRBJ1-5; 7 nucleotides match TRBD1. This CDR3 is built from 18 residues. V lost 0 bases and J lost 1; bases outside the gene matches: 10. Per germline, CDR1 SGHTS and CDR2 YDEGEE. The CDR3 is CASSLAWAGGMSNQPQHF. For the CDR3, the DNA is TGTGCCAGCAGCTTGGCTTGGGCAGGGGGTATGAGCAATCAGCCCCAGCATTTT.

The rearrangement joins TRBV7-2 to TRBJ2-4, with a weak D call TRBD1 (6 bases). V shed 5 bases and J shed 0 bases, with 14 bases lying between them. Germline V CDR1 and CDR2: SGHTA, FQGNSA. The CDR3 length is 16 residues. CDR3 coding DNA: TGTGCCAGCAGCCCCGACAGGACTCTAGCCAAAAACATTCAGTACTTC. The encoded protein is CASSPDRTLAKNIQYF. Full variable domain (missing parts from reference TRBV7-2 and TRBJ2-4): GAGVSQSPSNKVTEKGKDVELRCDPISGHTALYWYRQSLGQGLEFLIYFQGNSAPDKSGLPSDRFSAERTGGSVSTLTIQRTQQEDSAVYLCASSPDRTLAKNIQYFGAGTRLSVL.

The chain's CDR3 is CASSLVQGPSGELFF. The CDR3 coding sequence is TGTGCCAGCAGCTTAGTCCAGGGGCCCTCCGGGGAGCTGTTTTTT. The chain is built from TRBV7-6 and TRBJ2-2, with a tentative D call TRBD1 (6 bases). V lost 1 base and J lost 6, with 12 bases in between. Germline CDR1 and CDR2: SGHVS and FNYEAQ. The CDR3 has 15 amino acids.

The chain combines TRBV3-1 (or the pseudogene TRBV3-2) with TRBJ1-1, with D possibly matching TRBD1 (6 bases). Germline V gives CDR1 LGHDT, CDR2 YNNKEL (reference sequence). The CDR3 sequence is 14 residues long. Trimming cost V 4 bases and J 1 base, with 10 bases left between them. CDR3 coding DNA: TGTGCCAGCAGCCGGGACATTCAGAACACTGAAGCTTTCTTT. It is translated as CASSRDIQNTEAFF.

This rearrangement joins TRBV6-5 to TRBJ1-4, with 7 bases matching TRBD1. This CDR3 region has 13 residues. Unmatched junction bases numbered 6, after V lost 6 bases and J lost 8 bases. Germline lookup yields CDR1 MNHEY and CDR2 SVGAGI. CDR3 sequence (DNA): TGTGCCAGCAGCTCCGGGACAGAAGAAAAACTGTTTTTT. It codes for CASSSGTEEKLFF.

The chain joins TRBV5-1 to TRBJ2-1, with TRBD2 as a possible D gene (7 bases). Germline values: CDR1 SGHRS, CDR2 YFSETQ. The CDR3 is 16 amino acids. Between the trimmed V and J ends, which lost 0 bases and 7 bases, there was a span of 17 bases. The CDR3 is CASSLEGRGGINEQFF. CDR3 in DNA: TGCGCCAGCAGCTTGGAGGGCAGGGGAGGGATTAATGAGCAGTTCTTC.

This chain uses TRBV10-3 with TRBJ2-3; 10 positions match TRBD1. The CDR3 length is 19 residues. The V and J ends lost 6 bases and 1 base, in that order; junction bases with no gene match: 16. Germline assignment: CDR1 ENHRY and CDR2 SYGVKD. CDR3 sequence reads: CAISPGQGWQRGRTDTQYF. In nucleotides, the CDR3 is TGTGCCATCAGCCCGGGACAGGGGTGGCAGCGGGGCCGCACAGATACGCAGTATTTT.